This T cell receptor (beta chain) was identified in a study of graft-versus-host responses after intestinal transplantation. Study information: All recipients were transplanted with multivisceral, liver-intestinal, or isolated intestinal grafts. All of the recipients had induction that used anti-thymocyte globulin, then tacrolimus and steroids for 2 to 3 years.

The CDR3 loop spans 16 amino acids. Germline V CDR1 and CDR2: LNHDA, SQIVND (reference sequence). Trimming stripped 5 bases from V and 0 bases from J, with 11 bases between. To note about this clone: Antigen: not known.

Broader study findings: Recipient marrow contained GvH clones, some of which appeared first in ileum or blood. GvH clone levels peaked in circulation, and this peak was associated with early post-transplant HvG declines.

Generated by immunoSEQ multiplex PCR, the TCRdb table keeps only in-frame clones and is missing some. The sample shows around 95,000 clones, more than 85% of them seen only once. V usage is TRBV19 and J usage is TRBJ1-6, with TRBD1 as a possible D gene (6 bases). The sequence was collected from a human donor who was the organ donor for an intestinal transplant. Sequencing was performed on unstimulated CD4+ T cells sorted from spleen or lymph node cells, taken before transplant. This CDR3 reads CASSAQGSSYNSPLHF. CDR3 DNA sequence: TGTGCCAGTAGTGCCCAGGGGAGCTCCTATAATTCACCCCTCCACTTT.